This entry features one TCR beta chain sequence. Germline values: CDR1 DFQATT, CDR2 SNEGSKA (reference sequence). CDR3 length: 11 residues. Trimming took off 5 bases at V and 6 bases at J, with 10 bases between the two ends. This record belongs to a study of blood T cell repertoires in COVID-19. Study-wide context: There were acute and convalescent COVID-19 samples, and they came from the United States, Italy and Spain. T cells, B-cell-depleted T cells, or PBMCs provided the cDNA or gDNA that served as material.

Under the authors' procedure: Amplification of reference gene primers provided the estimated nucleated cell counts. Assay used: immunoSEQ multiplex PCR; TCRdb lists only in-frame clones, some missing. V and J calls and clone size are those listed in that table; D and trimming were worked out from the DNA. The table has approximately 210,000 clones, 80% to 90% seen once. Material for sequencing was peripheral blood. The TCR comes from a woman between 50 and 59 years old with active or convalescent COVID-19. The chain has TRBV20-1 and TRBJ1-1; D is uncertain. The CDR3 coding sequence is TGCAGTGCTTCCGAGGCGGCTGAAGCTTTCTTT. Translating it yields CSASEAAEAFF.